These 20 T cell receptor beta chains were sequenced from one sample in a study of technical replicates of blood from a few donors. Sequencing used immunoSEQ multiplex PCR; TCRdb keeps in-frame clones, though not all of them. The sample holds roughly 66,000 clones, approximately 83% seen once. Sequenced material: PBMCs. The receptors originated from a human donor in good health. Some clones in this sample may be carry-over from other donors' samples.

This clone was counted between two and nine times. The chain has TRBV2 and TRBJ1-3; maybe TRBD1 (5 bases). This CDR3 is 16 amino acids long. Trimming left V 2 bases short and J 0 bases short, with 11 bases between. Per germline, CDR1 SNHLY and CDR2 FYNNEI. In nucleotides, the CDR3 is TGTGCCAGCAGTGAATATGGGGGGAGCTCTGGAAACACCATATATTTT. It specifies CASSEYGGSSGNTIYF.

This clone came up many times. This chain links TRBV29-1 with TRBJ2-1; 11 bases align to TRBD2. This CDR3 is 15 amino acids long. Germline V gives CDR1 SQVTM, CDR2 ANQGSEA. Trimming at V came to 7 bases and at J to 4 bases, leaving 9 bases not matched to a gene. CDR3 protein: CSAISGGAIYNEQFF. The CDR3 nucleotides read TGCAGCGCTATTAGCGGGGGGGCCATTTACAATGAGCAGTTCTTC.

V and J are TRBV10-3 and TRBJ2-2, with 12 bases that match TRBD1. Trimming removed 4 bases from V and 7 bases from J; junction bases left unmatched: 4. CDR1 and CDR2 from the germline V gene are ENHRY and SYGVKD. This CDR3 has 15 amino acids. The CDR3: CAISAGTGGGGELFF. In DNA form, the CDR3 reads TGTGCCATCAGTGCCGGGACAGGGGGCGGCGGGGAGCTGTTTTTT.

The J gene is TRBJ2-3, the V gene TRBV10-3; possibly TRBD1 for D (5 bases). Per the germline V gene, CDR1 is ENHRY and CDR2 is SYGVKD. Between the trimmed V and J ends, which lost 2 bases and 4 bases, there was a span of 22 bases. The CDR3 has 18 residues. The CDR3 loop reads CAISEAPGSIKVADTQYF. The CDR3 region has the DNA TGTGCCATCAGTGAGGCGCCAGGGTCGATTAAAGTGGCAGATACGCAGTATTTT.

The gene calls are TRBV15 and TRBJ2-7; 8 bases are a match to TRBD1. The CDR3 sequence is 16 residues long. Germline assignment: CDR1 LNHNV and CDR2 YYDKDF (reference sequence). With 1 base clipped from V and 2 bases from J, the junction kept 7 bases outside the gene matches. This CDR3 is CATSRGGAGGTYEQYF. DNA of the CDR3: TGTGCCACCAGCAGAGGGGGGGCAGGGGGCACCTACGAGCAGTACTTC.

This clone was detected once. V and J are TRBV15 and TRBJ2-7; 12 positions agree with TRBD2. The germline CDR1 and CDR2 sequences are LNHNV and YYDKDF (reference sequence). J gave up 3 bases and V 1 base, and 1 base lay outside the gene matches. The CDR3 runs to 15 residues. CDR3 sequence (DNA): TGTGCCACCAGCAGAGGGACTAGCGGGAACTACGAGCAGTACTTC. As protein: CATSRGTSGNYEQYF.

CDR3 DNA: TGCGCCAGCAGCTTACATGGACAGGGTGTGGGCGAAAAACTGTTTTTT. It codes for CASSLHGQGVGEKLFF. The chain is built from TRBV5-1 and TRBJ1-4; 8 bases align to TRBD1. The junction had 11 bases not matched to a gene; V was cut back by 2 bases and J by 8 bases. The germline V gene encodes CDR1 SGHRS and CDR2 YFSETQ. The CDR3 is made up of 16 amino acids. Complete variable domain (other parts from reference TRBV5-1 and TRBJ1-4): KAGVTQTPRYLIKTRGQQVTLSCSPISGHRSVSWYQQTPGQGLQFLFEYFSETQRNKGNFPGRFSGRQFSNSRSEMNVSTLELGDSALYLCASSLHGQGVGEKLFFGSGTQLSVL.

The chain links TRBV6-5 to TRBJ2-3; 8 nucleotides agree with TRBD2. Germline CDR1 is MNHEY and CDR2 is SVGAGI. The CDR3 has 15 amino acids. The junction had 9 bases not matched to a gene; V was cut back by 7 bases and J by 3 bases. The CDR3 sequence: CASNSRGGRTDTQYF. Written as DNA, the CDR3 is TGTGCCAGCAATTCCCGGGGGGGGCGGACAGATACGCAGTATTTT.

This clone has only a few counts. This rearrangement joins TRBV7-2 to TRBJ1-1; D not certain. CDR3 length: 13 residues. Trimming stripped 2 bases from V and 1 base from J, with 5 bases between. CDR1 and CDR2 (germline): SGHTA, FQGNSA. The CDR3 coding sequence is TGTGCCAGCAGCTTATACAGGAACACTGAAGCTTTCTTT. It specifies CASSLYRNTEAFF.

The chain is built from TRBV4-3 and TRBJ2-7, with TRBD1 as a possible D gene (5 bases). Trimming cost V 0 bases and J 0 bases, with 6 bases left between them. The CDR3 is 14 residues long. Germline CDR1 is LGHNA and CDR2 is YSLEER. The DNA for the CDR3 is TGCGCCAGCAGCCAAGAAGACAGCTCCTACGAGCAGTACTTC. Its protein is CASSQEDSSYEQYF.

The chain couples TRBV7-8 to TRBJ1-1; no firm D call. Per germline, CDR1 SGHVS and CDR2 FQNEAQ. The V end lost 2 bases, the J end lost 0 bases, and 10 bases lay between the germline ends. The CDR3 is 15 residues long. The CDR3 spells CASSLRRVVNTEAFF. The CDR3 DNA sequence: TGTGCCAGCAGCTTAAGGAGGGTGGTGAACACTGAAGCTTTCTTT.

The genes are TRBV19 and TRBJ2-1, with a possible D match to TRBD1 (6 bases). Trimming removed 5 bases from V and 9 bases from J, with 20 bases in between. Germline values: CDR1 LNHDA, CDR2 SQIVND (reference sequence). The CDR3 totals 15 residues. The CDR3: CASSVRTEIMGEQFF. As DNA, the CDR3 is TGTGCCAGTAGTGTCAGGACAGAAATCATGGGTGAGCAGTTCTTC.

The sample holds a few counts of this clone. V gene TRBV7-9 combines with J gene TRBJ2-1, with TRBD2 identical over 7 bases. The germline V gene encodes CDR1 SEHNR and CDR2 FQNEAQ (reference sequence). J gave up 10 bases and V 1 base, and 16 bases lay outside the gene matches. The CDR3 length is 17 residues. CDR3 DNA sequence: TGTGCCAGCAGCTTAGGGGACTACAAAGGGACGCAAAGCGAGCAGTTCTTC. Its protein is CASSLGDYKGTQSEQFF.

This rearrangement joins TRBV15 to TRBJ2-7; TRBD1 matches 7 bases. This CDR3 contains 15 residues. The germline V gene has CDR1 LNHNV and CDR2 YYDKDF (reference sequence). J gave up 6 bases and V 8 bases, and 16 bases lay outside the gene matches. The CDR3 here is CATRPVAGGSGEQYF. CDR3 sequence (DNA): TGTGCCACCCGCCCGGTGGCAGGGGGTTCCGGCGAGCAGTACTTC.

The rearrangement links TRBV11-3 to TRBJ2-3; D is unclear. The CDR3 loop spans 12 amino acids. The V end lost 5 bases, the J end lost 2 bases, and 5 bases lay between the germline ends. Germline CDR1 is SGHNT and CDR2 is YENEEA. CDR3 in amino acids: CASSLYTDTQYF. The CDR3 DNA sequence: TGTGCCAGCAGCCTATACACAGATACGCAGTATTTT.

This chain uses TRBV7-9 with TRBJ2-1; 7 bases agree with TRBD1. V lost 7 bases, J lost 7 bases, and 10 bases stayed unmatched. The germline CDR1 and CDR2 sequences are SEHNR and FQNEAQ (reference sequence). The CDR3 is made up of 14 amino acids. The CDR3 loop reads CASTTTGIRNEQFF. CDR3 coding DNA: TGTGCCAGCACCACGACAGGGATTAGAAATGAGCAGTTCTTC.

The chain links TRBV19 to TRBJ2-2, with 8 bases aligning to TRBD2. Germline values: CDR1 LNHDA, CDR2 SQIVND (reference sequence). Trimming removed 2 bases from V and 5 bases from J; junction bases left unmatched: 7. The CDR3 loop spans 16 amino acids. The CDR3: CASSIQSGGGTGELFF. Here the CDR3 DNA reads TGTGCCAGTAGTATACAAAGCGGGGGCGGGACCGGGGAGCTGTTTTTT.

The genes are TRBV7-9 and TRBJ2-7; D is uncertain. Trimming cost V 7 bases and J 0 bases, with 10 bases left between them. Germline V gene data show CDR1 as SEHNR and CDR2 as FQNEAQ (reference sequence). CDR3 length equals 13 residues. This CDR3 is CASTTQDSYEQYF. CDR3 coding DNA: TGTGCCAGCACCACCCAGGACTCCTACGAGCAGTACTTC.

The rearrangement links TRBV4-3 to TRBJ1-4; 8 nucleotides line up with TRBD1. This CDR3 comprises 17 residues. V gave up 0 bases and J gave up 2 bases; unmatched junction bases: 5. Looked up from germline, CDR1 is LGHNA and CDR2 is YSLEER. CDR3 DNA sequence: TGCGCCAGCAGCCAAGATCGACAGGGGATCACTAATGAAAAACTGTTTTTT. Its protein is CASSQDRQGITNEKLFF.

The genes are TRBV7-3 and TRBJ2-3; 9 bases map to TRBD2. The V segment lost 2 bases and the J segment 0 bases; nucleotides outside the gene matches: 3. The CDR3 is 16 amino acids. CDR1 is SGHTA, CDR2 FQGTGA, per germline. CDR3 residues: CASSLRLAGSTDTQYF. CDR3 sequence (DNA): TGTGCCAGCAGCTTACGGCTAGCGGGGAGCACAGATACGCAGTATTTT.